This passage covers 10 T cell receptor beta chains from one sample sequenced in a study of cytomegalovirus exposure and HLA in healthy donors. The PCR ran on 60 Vbeta and 13 Jbeta primers. Assay used: immunoSEQ multiplex PCR; TCRdb lists only in-frame clones, some missing. Seen here are about 150,000 clones, nearly 80% observed once, and the top ten hold roughly 13%. Sequencing input: PBMCs. The receptors originated from a man aged 25-45 years in good health and CMV-seropositive.

This clone occurred once. The CDR3 bases are TGTGCCAGCAGCGTAGGTGGGACAGGGCCCTACGAGCAGTACTTC. Its translation: CASSVGGTGPYEQYF. The J gene is TRBJ2-7, the V gene TRBV9, with 9 bases lining up with TRBD1. The germline gives CDR1 SGDLS, CDR2 YYNGEE. There are 15 residues in the CDR3. V lost 0 bases, J lost 2 bases, and 3 bases stayed unmatched.

The rearrangement links TRBV27 to TRBJ2-3; D perhaps matches TRBD1 (6 bases). CDR3 length equals 13 residues. The germline V gene has CDR1 MNHEY and CDR2 SMNVEV (reference sequence). The chain's CDR3 is CATGTSGTDTQYF. CDR3 sequence (DNA): TGTGCGACCGGGACATCTGGCACAGATACGCAGTATTTT.

Many counts were recorded for this clone. The V call is TRBV6-6, the J call TRBJ1-1, with a weak D call TRBD1 (6 bases). Germline values: CDR1 MNHNY, CDR2 SVGAGI (reference sequence). This CDR3 is 16 amino acids long. With 5 bases removed from V and 4 bases from J, the gap between germline ends came to 20 bases. This chain's CDR3 is CASSLTSTGRPTEAFF. In DNA form, the CDR3 reads TGTGCCAGCAGTCTTACGTCAACAGGGAGACCCACTGAAGCTTTCTTT.

Comments on this clone: The same CDR3 arises from other DNA sequences in this sample as well. V usage is TRBV28 and J usage is TRBJ2-7; D uncertain. Germline values: CDR1 MDHEN, CDR2 SYDVKM. The V end was cut by 3 bases, the J end by 4 bases, with 4 bases between. The CDR3 is 11 amino acids. The CDR3 nucleotides read TGTGCCAGCAGTTTCCGGTACGAGCAGTACTTC. Amino acid sequence: CASSFRYEQYF.

The rearrangement links TRBV7-8 to TRBJ2-1; TRBD2 matches 8 bases. Germline values: CDR1 SGHVS, CDR2 FQNEAQ. V dropped 5 bases and J dropped 9; count of bases not matched to a gene: 15. The CDR3 is made up of 16 amino acids. The DNA of the CDR3 is TGTGCCAGCAGCCGAACCACTAGAGCGGGAGTCGCTGAGCAGTTCTTC. Translation: CASSRTTRAGVAEQFF.

The V gene is TRBV5-1, the J gene TRBJ1-6, with unresolved D. Germline lookup yields CDR1 SGHRS and CDR2 YFSETQ. V was trimmed by 4 bases and J by 0 bases, leaving 11 bases between them. This CDR3 is built from 16 residues. As DNA, the CDR3 is TGCGCCAGCAGCGCTACAGAAATCTCCTATAATTCACCCCTCCACTTT. Translation gives CASSATEISYNSPLHF.

This clone was seen once. In nucleotides, the CDR3 is TGTGCCAGCAGCGATGACCACGGGACAGTCGAAGACGAGCAGTACTTC. This translates into CASSDDHGTVEDEQYF. V usage is TRBV11-1 and J usage is TRBJ2-7; 7 bases line up with TRBD1. The germline gives CDR1 SGHAT, CDR2 FQDESV (reference sequence). CDR3 length equals 16 residues. The trim removed 5 bases at V and 5 bases at J, leaving 15 bases unmatched.

This clone was seen once. The genes are TRBV25-1 and TRBJ2-7, with 8 bases aligning to TRBD2. From germline, CDR1 is MGHDK and CDR2 SYGVNS. V lost 1 base and J lost 3; bases outside the gene matches: 2. The length of the CDR3 is 14 residues. In DNA, the CDR3 is TGTGCCAGCAGTGAATCGGGAGGGCACTACGAGCAGTACTTC. Encoded protein: CASSESGGHYEQYF.

The rearrangement links TRBV7-9 to TRBJ2-5, with a weak D call TRBD2 (6 bases). Per the germline V gene, CDR1 is SEHNR and CDR2 is FQNEAQ (reference sequence). CDR3 size: 19 residues. Trimming cost V 1 base and J 3 bases, with 24 bases left between them. CDR3 in DNA: TGTGCCAGCAGCTTAGAGCCCCTTGGCGGACTATACGGGAAAGAGACCCAGTACTTC. Protein product: CASSLEPLGGLYGKETQYF.

The rearrangement joins TRBV30 to TRBJ2-7; 11 bases match TRBD2. The V gene's germline CDR1 is GTSNPN and CDR2 SVGIG (reference sequence). V shed 2 bases, J shed 2 bases, and the junction held 2 bases outside the gene matches. CDR3 length: 14 residues. CDR3 nucleotides: TGTGCCTGGAGTCTGACTAGCGGGACCTACGAGCAGTACTTC. It translates to CAWSLTSGTYEQYF.